The entry below gives a single TCR beta chain sequence along with its context. Its matching antigen is unknown. This record comes from a study of T cell responses to AZD1222 COVID-19 vaccine. Study context: Pooled together were second doses at about 4 or about 12 weeks. Points from the study as a whole: There were vaccine-associated CD4 TCRs across spike, dominant at 160-218 and 743-854. As reported, nearly half of all spike-specific TCRs target variant regions that are unmutated. Only 5 or 6 people who got AZD1222 tested seropositive at baseline.

Produced via immunoSEQ multiplex PCR; TCRdb's table is partial and in-frame only. The profile shows around 110,000 clones, 90% to 95% of them singletons. Per germline, CDR1 LGHDT and CDR2 YNNKEL (reference sequence). The CDR3 covers 13 residues. Trimming shortened V by 3 bases and J by 3 bases, and 6 bases separated the two germline ends. This sequence originates from an adult in good health. This specimen was peripheral blood, taken on day 0 of AZD1222 vaccination. The rearrangement links TRBV3-1 (or the pseudogene TRBV3-2) to TRBJ2-1; D is unresolved. The CDR3 is CASSQAIYNEQFF. The DNA of the CDR3 is TGTGCCAGCAGCCAGGCGATCTACAATGAGCAGTTCTTC.